This T cell receptor beta chain stems from a study of shared clonotypes between healthy human individuals. Naivety among CD8 cells was defined by CD45RO negativity and positive CCR7 selection, thereby excluding terminally differentiated effector memory CD45RA+ cells. In the source study's methods: For the immunoSEQ data, sequences were junction-only without quality scores, so filtering differed. This table comes from immunoSEQ multiplex PCR, and its TCRdb copy is limited to in-frame clones, with some not included. V, J and clone size are taken as reported in that table, and D and trimming were inferred from the DNA itself. The table has around 560,000 clones, 90% to 95% seen once. The V gene's germline CDR1 is MNHEY and CDR2 SMNVEV (reference sequence). This CDR3 region has 14 residues. Trimming stripped 5 bases from V and 9 bases from J, with 17 bases between.

The source is a woman aged 25 to 39 in good health. Sequenced: naive CD8+ T cells sorted from blood. The V call is TRBV27, the J call TRBJ2-1; D unclear. Here the CDR3 DNA reads TGTGCCAGCAGTCCTCGTAGTGGATGGAGTGAGCAGTTCTTC. It encodes CASSPRSGWSEQFF.